This TCR beta chain came from a study of siplizumab effects on memory and regulatory T cells. The assay looked at about 100,000 TCR templates in each sample. This table comes from immunoSEQ multiplex PCR, and its TCRdb copy is limited to in-frame clones, with some not included. This sample carries some 100,000 clones, more than 85% of them seen once, and the ten largest clones take 2.5% to 3%. Trimming pared 6 bases from V and 2 bases from J, leaving 14 bases between. Germline V CDR1 and CDR2: MNHNY, SVGAGI (reference sequence). This CDR3 comprises 14 residues. Regarding the study as a whole: A small minority of alloreactive clones were mapped to unstimulated subsets. Roughly 75-95% of proliferating clones (CD4+ or CD8+) could not be assigned a naive or memory phenotype.

Details on this clone: Its antigen is undetermined.

This chain joins TRBV6-6 and TRBJ2-7; possible D gene TRBD2, 5 bases. The sequencing input was CD4+ T cells sorted from blood. This receptor was obtained from a human donor in good health. Some clones in this sample may be carry-over from other donors' samples. Here the CDR3 DNA reads TGTGCCAGCAGGGTTAGCAGGAGGCCCTACGAGCAGTACTTC. As protein: CASRVSRRPYEQYF.